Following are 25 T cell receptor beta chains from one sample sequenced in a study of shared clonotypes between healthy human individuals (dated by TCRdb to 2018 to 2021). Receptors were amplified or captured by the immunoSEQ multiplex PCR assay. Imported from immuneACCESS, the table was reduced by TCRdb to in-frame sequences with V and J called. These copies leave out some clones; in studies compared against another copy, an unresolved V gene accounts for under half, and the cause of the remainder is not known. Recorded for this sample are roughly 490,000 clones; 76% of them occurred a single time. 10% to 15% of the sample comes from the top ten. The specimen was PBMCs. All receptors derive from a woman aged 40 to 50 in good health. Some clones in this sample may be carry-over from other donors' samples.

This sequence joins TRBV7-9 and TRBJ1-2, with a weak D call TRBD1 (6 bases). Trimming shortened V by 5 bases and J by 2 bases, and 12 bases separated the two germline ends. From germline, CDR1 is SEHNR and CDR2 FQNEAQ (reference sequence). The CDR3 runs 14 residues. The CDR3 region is CASSTPGANYGYTF. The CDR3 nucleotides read TGTGCCAGCAGCACGCCGGGGGCCAACTATGGCTACACCTTC. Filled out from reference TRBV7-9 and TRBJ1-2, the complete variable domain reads DTGVSQNPRHKITKRGQNVTFRCDPISEHNRLYWYRQTLGQGPEFLTYFQNEAQLEKSRLLSDRFSAERPKGSFSTLEIQRTEQGDSAMYLCASSTPGANYGYTFGSGTRLTVV.

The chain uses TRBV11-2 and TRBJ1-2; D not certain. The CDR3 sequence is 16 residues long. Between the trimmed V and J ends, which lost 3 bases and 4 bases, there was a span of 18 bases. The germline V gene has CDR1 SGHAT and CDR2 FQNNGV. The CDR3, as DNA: TGTGCCAGCAGCTTTAGTCGGGAGGCAGTTAGCTATGGCTACACCTTC. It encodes CASSFSREAVSYGYTF.

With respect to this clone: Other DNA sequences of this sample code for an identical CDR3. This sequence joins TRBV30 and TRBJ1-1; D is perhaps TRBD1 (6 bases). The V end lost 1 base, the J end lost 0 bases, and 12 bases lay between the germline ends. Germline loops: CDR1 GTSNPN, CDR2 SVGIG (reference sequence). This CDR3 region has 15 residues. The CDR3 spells CAWSERYRVNTEAFF. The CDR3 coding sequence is TGTGCCTGGAGTGAACGCTACAGGGTGAACACTGAAGCTTTCTTT.

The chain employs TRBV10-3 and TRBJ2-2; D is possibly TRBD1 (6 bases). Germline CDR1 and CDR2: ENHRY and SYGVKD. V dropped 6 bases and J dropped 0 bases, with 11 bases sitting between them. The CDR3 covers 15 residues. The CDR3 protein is CAISQTGTNTGELFF. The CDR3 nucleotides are TGTGCCATCAGCCAAACAGGGACGAACACCGGGGAGCTGTTTTTT.

The CDR3: CASSLLIRGETQYF. The CDR3 DNA sequence: TGTGCCAGCAGCTTATTGATTAGGGGAGAGACCCAGTACTTC. The rearrangement uses TRBV7-9 and TRBJ2-5; maybe TRBD1 (5 bases). This CDR3 has 14 amino acids. The ends were cut back, 2 bases at V and 4 bases at J, with 11 bases in the middle. Germline-derived CDR1 and CDR2 are SEHNR and FQNEAQ (reference sequence).

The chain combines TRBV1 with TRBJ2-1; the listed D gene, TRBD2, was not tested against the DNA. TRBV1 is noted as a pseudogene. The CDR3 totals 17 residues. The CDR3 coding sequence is TGCACCAGCAGCCAAGAAGGCGGGAGGGCCTCCTACAATGAGCAGTTCTTC. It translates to CTSSQEGGRASYNEQFF.

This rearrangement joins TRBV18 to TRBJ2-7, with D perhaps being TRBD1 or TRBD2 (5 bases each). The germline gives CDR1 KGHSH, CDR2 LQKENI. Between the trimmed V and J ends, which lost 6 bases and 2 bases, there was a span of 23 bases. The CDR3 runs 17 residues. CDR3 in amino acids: CASSGPGFLTGTYEQYF. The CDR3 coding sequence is TGTGCCAGCTCCGGTCCAGGGTTTCTAACCGGGACCTACGAGCAGTACTTC.

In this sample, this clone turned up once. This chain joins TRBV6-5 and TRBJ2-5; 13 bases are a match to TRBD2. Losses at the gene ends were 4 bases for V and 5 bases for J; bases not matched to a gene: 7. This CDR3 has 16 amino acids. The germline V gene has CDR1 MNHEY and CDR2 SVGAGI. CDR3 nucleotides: TGTGCCAGCAGTTCTACTAGCGGGAGGGCCAGTGAGACCCAGTACTTC. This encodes CASSSTSGRASETQYF.

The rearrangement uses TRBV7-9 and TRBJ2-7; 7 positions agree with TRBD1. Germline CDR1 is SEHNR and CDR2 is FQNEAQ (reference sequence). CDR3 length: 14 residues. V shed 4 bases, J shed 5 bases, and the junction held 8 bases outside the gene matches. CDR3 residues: CASSSDRDSNEQYF. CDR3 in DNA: TGTGCCAGCAGCTCCGACCGGGACAGTAACGAGCAGTACTTC.

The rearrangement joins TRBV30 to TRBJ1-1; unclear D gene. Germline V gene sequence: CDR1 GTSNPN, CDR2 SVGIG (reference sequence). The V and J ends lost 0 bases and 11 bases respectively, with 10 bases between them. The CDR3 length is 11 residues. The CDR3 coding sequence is TGTGCCTGGAGTGTACTAGAAGTGGCTTTCTTT. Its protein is CAWSVLEVAFF.

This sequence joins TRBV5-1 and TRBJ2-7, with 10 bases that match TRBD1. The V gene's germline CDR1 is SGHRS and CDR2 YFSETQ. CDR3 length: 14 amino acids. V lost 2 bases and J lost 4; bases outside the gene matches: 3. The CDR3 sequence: CASSFQGQGYEQYF. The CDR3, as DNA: TGCGCCAGCAGCTTTCAGGGACAGGGGTACGAGCAGTACTTC. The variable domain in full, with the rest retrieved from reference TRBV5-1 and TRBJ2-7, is KAGVTQTPRYLIKTRGQQVTLSCSPISGHRSVSWYQQTPGQGLQFLFEYFSETQRNKGNFPGRFSGRQFSNSRSEMNVSTLELGDSALYLCASSFQGQGYEQYFGPGTRLTVT.

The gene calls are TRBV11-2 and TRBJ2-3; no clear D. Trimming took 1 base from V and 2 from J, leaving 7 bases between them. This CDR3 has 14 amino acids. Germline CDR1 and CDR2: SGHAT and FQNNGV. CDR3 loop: CASSLGFVTDTQYF. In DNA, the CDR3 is TGTGCCAGCAGCTTAGGTTTCGTCACAGATACGCAGTATTTT.

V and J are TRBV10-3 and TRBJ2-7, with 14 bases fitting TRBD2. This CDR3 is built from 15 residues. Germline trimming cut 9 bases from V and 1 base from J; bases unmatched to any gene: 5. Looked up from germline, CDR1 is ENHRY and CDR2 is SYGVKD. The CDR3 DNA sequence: TGTGCCATAAAGGGACTAGCGGGAGAGTCCTACGAGCAGTACTTC. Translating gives CAIKGLAGESYEQYF.

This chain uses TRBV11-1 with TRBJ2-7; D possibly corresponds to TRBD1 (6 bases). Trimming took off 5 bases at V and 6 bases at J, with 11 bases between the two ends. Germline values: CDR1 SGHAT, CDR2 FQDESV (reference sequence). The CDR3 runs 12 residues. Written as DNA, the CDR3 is TGTGCCAGCAGCCCAGGACAGTCCGAGCAGTACTTC. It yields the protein CASSPGQSEQYF.

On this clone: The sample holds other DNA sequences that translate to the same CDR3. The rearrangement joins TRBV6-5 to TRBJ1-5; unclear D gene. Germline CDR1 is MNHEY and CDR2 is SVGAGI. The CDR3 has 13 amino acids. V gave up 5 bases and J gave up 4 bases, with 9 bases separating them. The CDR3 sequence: CASSNDRNQPQHF. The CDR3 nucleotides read TGTGCCAGCAGTAACGACCGAAATCAGCCCCAGCATTTT.

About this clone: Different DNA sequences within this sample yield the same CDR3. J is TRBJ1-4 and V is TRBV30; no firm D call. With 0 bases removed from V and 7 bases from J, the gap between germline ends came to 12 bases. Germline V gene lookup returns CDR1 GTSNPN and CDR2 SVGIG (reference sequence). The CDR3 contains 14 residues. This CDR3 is CAWSVMGAAEKLFF. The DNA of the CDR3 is TGTGCCTGGAGTGTAATGGGAGCGGCTGAAAAACTGTTTTTT. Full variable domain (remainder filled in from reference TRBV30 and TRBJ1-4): SQTIHQWPATLVQPVGSPLSLECTVEGTSNPNLYWYRQAAGRGLQLLFYSVGIGQISSEVPQNLSASRPQDRQFILSSKKLLLSDSGFYLCAWSVMGAAEKLFFGSGTQLSVL.

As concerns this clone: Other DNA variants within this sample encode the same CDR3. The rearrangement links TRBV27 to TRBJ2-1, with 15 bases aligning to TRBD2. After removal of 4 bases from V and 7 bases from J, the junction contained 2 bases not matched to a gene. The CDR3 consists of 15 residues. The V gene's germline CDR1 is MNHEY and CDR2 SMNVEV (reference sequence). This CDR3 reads CASSSGTSGRNEQFF. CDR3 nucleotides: TGTGCCAGCAGTTCTGGGACTAGCGGGAGGAATGAGCAGTTCTTC.

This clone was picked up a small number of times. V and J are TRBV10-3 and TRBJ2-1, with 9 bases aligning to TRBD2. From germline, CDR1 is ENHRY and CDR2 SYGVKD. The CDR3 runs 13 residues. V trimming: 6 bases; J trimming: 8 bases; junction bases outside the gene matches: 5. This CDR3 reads CAIRLAGDHEQFF. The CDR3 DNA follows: TGTGCCATCAGATTAGCGGGAGACCATGAGCAGTTCTTC.

Here the CDR3 reads CASSLGDSSLYQQYF. DNA for the CDR3: TGTGCCAGCAGCTTGGGGGACAGTTCCCTATACCAGCAGTACTTC. The J gene is TRBJ2-7, the V gene TRBV7-2; 7 positions agree with TRBD1. The CDR3 has 15 amino acids. Germline trimming cut 3 bases from V and 8 bases from J; bases unmatched to any gene: 13. Germline V gene lookup returns CDR1 SGHTA and CDR2 FQGNSA.

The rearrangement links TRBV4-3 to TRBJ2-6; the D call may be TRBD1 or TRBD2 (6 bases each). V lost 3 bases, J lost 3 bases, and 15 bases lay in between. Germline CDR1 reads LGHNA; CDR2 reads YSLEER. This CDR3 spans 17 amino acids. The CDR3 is CASSHYSRGGGANVLTF. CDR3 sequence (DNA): TGCGCCAGCAGCCACTACAGCAGGGGAGGTGGGGCCAACGTCCTGACTTTC.

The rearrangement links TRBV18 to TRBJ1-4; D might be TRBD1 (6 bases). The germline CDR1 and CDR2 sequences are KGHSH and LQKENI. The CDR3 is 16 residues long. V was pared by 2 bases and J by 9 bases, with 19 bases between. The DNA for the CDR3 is TGTGCCAGCTCACCATCAGACGCAGGGGCCCAGAAAAAACTGTTTTTT. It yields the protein CASSPSDAGAQKKLFF.

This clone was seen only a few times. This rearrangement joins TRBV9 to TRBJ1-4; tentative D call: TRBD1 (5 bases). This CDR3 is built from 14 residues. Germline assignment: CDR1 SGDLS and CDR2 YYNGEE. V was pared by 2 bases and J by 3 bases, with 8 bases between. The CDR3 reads CASSVGGANEKLFF. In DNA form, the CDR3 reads TGTGCCAGCAGCGTCGGGGGAGCTAATGAAAAACTGTTTTTT.

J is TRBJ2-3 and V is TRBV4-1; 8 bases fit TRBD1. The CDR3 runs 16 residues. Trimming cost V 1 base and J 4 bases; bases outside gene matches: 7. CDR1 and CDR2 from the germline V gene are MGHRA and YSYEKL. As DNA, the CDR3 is TGCGCCAGCAGCCAAGGACCCACAGGGGGTGCAGATACGCAGTATTTT. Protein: CASSQGPTGGADTQYF.

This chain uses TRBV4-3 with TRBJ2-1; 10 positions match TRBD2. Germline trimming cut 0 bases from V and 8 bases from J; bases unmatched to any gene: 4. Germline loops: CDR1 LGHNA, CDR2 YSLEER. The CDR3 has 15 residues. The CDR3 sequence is CASSQDLAGAYEQFF. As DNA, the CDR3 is TGCGCCAGCAGCCAAGACCTAGCGGGAGCCTATGAGCAGTTCTTC.

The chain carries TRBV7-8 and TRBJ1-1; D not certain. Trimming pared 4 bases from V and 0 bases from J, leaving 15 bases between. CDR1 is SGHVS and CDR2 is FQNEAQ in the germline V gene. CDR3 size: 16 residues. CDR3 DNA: TGTGCCAGCAGCTCCCTAGTAAAAAATTTGAACACTGAAGCTTTCTTT. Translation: CASSSLVKNLNTEAFF.